This TCR beta chain was captured by sequencing in a study of vaccination effects on CD4 cells after COVID-19. Study as a whole: Post-vaccine samples followed the second dose by a median of 72 days. Whole-study results and caveats: After vaccination of healthy people, only 1 of 255 vaccine-induced clones cross-reacted with common cold coronaviruses. Vaccine- and infection-induced clones showed marked clonal contraction late following vaccination.

Cells that had been cultured for approximately ten days were the source of isolated CD4+ T cells. Participants completed two doses of the BNT162b2 or mRNA-1273 vaccine. Nucleocapsid antibodies were negative in the vaccine recipients, who had never had SARS-CoV-2 infection. V lost 7 bases, J lost 0 bases, and 9 bases lay in between. The CDR3 totals 12 residues. Germline CDR1 is GTSNPN and CDR2 is SVGIG (reference sequence). Regarding this clone: Its antigen is currently unknown.

Here immunoSEQ multiplex PCR was the method, and the copy in TCRdb shows in-frame clones only, minus some. The sample contains fewer than 75,000 clones, under 85% of which appear only once. Here the sequenced sample was CD4+ T cells from PBMCs cultured without peptide, taken after COVID-19 vaccination. The sequence was collected from a human donor who received a COVID-19 vaccine. J is TRBJ2-5 and V is TRBV30; D is unresolved. The CDR3 reads CASSPYQETQYF. As DNA, the CDR3 is TGTGCCTCCTCACCGTACCAAGAGACCCAGTACTTC.